Listed below are T cell receptor beta chains from one sample, sequenced in a study of T-cell reconstitution after alpha-beta-depleted transplantation in children. TCRdb re-called the PCR reads through MiXCR, storing one row per CDR3 protein. The sample shows some 180,000 distinct CDR3 sequences, approximately 6.9% of them seen only once. The specimen was PBMCs, collected before TCRalphabeta/CD19-depleted stem cell transplant. The receptors stem from a boy younger than 10 with acute lymphoblastic leukemia, due to receive a stem cell transplant. Both conserved end residues are part of each CDR3. Each record gives: clone size, J gene, CDR3 length, V gene, D gene, CDR3 protein, CDR3 DNA. A D gene is named only where the DNA matches it firmly. Rows give clone size only sometimes, using once, few, many, or a class for an expanded clone.

>-|TRBJ2-1|12|TRBV2|TRBD2
CASSVAGPEQFF
TGTGCCAGCAGTGTAGCGGGCCCCGAGCAGTTCTTC
>many|TRBJ2-7|12|TRBV28|-
CASKNDGYEQYF
TGTGCCAGCAAAAATGACGGCTACGAGCAGTACTTC
>many|TRBJ2-7|14|TRBV18|-
CASSRSAGDDEQYF
TGTGCCAGCTCACGATCGGCAGGGGATGACGAGCAGTACTTC
>many|TRBJ2-3|15|TRBV12-3/TRBV12-4|TRBD1
CASSNRDRGTDTQYF
TGTGCCAGCAGCAACCGGGACAGGGGCACAGATACGCAGTATTTT
>many|TRBJ2-1|17|TRBV6-5|-
CASSYAPGSSGYNEQFF
TGTGCCAGCAGTTACGCTCCAGGTTCTTCGGGATACAATGAGCAGTTCTTC
>many|TRBJ1-5|14|TRBV12-3/TRBV12-4|-
CASGPGGSNQPQHF
TGTGCCAGCGGGCCTGGGGGGAGCAATCAGCCCCAGCATTTT
>many|TRBJ1-5|14|TRBV24-1|-
CATSDAGNDQPQHF
TGTGCCACCAGTGATGCAGGGAACGACCAGCCCCAGCATTTT
>-|TRBJ2-7|16|TRBV4-3|TRBD2
CASSQGTSGSSYEQYF
TGCGCCAGCAGCCAGGGGACTAGCGGGAGCTCCTACGAGCAGTACTTC
>many|TRBJ2-1|14|TRBV12-3/TRBV12-4|-
CASIGGALYNEQFF
TGTGCCAGCATAGGCGGGGCCCTATACAATGAGCAGTTCTTC
>few|TRBJ2-3|16|TRBV12-3/TRBV12-4|TRBD2
CASSLSGRAGADTQYF
TGTGCCAGCAGTCTTAGCGGGAGGGCCGGGGCAGATACGCAGTATTTT
>-|TRBJ1-5|13|TRBV5-6|-
CASSFGGGQPQHF
TGTGCCAGCAGCTTCGGGGGCGGACAGCCCCAGCATTTT
>many|TRBJ1-5|16|TRBV6-5|TRBD1
CASRPTGGPGNQPQHF
TGTGCCAGCAGGCCCACAGGGGGCCCAGGCAATCAGCCCCAGCATTTT
>many|TRBJ2-1|13|TRBV2|TRBD1
CASTGTGDNEQFF
TGTGCCAGCACCGGGACAGGGGACAATGAGCAGTTCTTC
>many|TRBJ2-3|15|TRBV7-8|TRBD2
CASSLGLAGGGTQYF
TGTGCCAGCAGCTTAGGGCTAGCGGGAGGCGGTACGCAGTATTTT
>few|TRBJ2-6|18|TRBV14|TRBD1
CASSRADRGFSGANVLTF
TGTGCCAGCAGCCGAGCCGACAGGGGGTTCTCTGGGGCCAACGTCCTGACTTTC
>-|TRBJ2-3|16|TRBV28|TRBD2
CASGPTSGILGDTQYF
TGTGCCAGCGGCCCGACTAGCGGGATTCTCGGGGATACGCAGTATTTT
>many|TRBJ1-1|14|TRBV7-9|TRBD1
CASSQTGANTEAFF
TGTGCCAGCAGCCAGACAGGGGCGAACACTGAAGCTTTCTTT
>-|TRBJ1-4|14|TRBV15|-
CATSRVATNEKLFF
TGTGCCACCAGCAGAGTTGCAACTAATGAAAAACTGTTTTTT
>-|TRBJ1-1|15|TRBV5-1|-
CASSLIFSVNTEAFF
TGCGCCAGCAGCTTGATTTTTTCAGTCAACACTGAAGCTTTCTTT
>few|TRBJ2-1|19|TRBV29-1|-
CSVDTGSGRTEHLYNEQFF
TGCAGCGTTGATACTGGTTCGGGGCGTACAGAGCATTTATACAATGAGCAGTTCTTC
>many|TRBJ2-7|13|TRBV12-3/TRBV12-4|-
CASSLNSGYEQYF
TGTGCCAGCAGTTTGAACAGCGGCTACGAGCAGTACTTC
>many|TRBJ2-7|14|TRBV13|-
CASSSRTETYEQYF
TGTGCCAGCAGCTCCCGGACAGAAACCTACGAGCAGTACTTC
>many|TRBJ2-7|16|TRBV20-1|TRBD1
CSARDPRQGISYEQYF
TGCAGTGCTAGAGACCCGAGACAGGGCATCTCCTACGAGCAGTACTTC
>few|TRBJ2-4|16|TRBV19|-
CASSIASVLPKNIQYF
TGTGCCAGTAGTATAGCATCCGTTCTACCCAAAAACATTCAGTACTTC
>few|TRBJ2-7|14|TRBV19|-
CASSASTYGYEQYF
TGTGCCAGTAGTGCGTCGACTTACGGGTACGAGCAGTACTTC
>many|TRBJ2-2|16|TRBV11-3|TRBD2
CASSLGLAGDTGELFF
TGTGCCAGCAGCTTAGGACTAGCGGGGGACACCGGGGAGCTGTTTTTT
>few|TRBJ2-2|14|TRBV25-1|-
CASRGKGATGELFF
TGTGCCAGCAGGGGGAAGGGCGCCACCGGGGAGCTGTTTTTT
>many|TRBJ2-1|15|TRBV29-1|-
CSVENRGGSYNEQFF
TGCAGCGTCGAGAACAGGGGAGGCTCCTACAATGAGCAGTTCTTC
>few|TRBJ2-5|14|TRBV28|-
CASQTKGGQETQYF
TGTGCCAGCCAGACCAAGGGGGGGCAAGAGACCCAGTACTTC
>many|TRBJ2-3|14|TRBV28|-
CASSFRQSTDTQYF
TGTGCCAGCAGTTTTCGGCAGAGCACAGATACGCAGTATTTT